This T cell receptor (beta chain) was found in a study of blood T cell repertoires in COVID-19. For the study at large: The analysed material was cDNA or gDNA that came from T cells, B-cell-depleted T cells, or PBMCs.

V gave up 5 bases and J gave up 5 bases; unmatched junction bases: 7. This CDR3 comprises 15 residues. The germline gives CDR1 MNHNY, CDR2 SVGAGI (reference sequence). Per the original data handling: For nucleated cells, counts were estimated from reference gene primer amplification. Profiling relied on immunoSEQ multiplex PCR, and the TCRdb table lists in-frame clones only, not all of them. The D gene and trimming were derived from the DNA, and the V and J assignments and clone size from that table. The table shows under 250,000 clones, with approximately 82% occurring only once. The receptor comes from a human donor in a cohort sampled during active COVID-19. The chain employs TRBV6-6 and TRBJ2-3; 10 nucleotides line up with TRBD2. Sample: peripheral blood. For the CDR3, the DNA is TGTGCCAGCAGTACGGGACTAGCGTTAGGAGATACGCAGTATTTT. It is translated as CASSTGLALGDTQYF.